This T cell receptor (beta chain) was captured by sequencing in a study of graft-versus-host responses after intestinal transplantation. As for this clone: Its matching antigen is unknown.

CDR1 is MNHEY and CDR2 is SMNVEV in the germline V gene (reference sequence). Losses at the gene ends were 1 base for V and 2 bases for J; bases not matched to a gene: 4. The CDR3 loop spans 16 amino acids. The protocol was immunoSEQ multiplex PCR, while the TCRdb copy is restricted to in-frame clones and leaves out a portion. The data show fewer than 95,000 clones, with 85% to 95% seen just once and about 0.4% held by the top ten. The rearrangement links TRBV27 to TRBJ1-4, with 7 bases identical to TRBD1. The sequence was collected from a human donor who was the organ donor for an intestinal transplant. Sequenced here: unstimulated CD8+ T cells sorted from spleen or lymph node cells, sampled before transplant. The CDR3 DNA reads as TGTGCCAGCAGTTTATACCCCAGGGGGACTAATGAAAAACTGTTTTTT. This sequence encodes CASSLYPRGTNEKLFF.